A selection of T cell receptor beta chains follows, all from one sample in a study of blood T cell repertoires in COVID-19. Assay: immunoSEQ multiplex PCR; the TCRdb copy retains only in-frame clones and omits some. The sample yields roughly 150,000 clones, around 89% seen once. The sequencing input was peripheral blood. These receptors all stem from a woman aged 35 to 49 with acute or convalescent COVID-19. The CDR3 runs from the conserved cysteine through the conserved F or W. A D gene is named only where the DNA matches it firmly. Clone size is not always given. Where it is, it says once, few, many or a class for expanded clones.

J gene: TRBJ2-7; D gene: NA; V gene: TRBV29-1; clone size: NA; CDR3 protein: CSAEGGESYEQYF; CDR3 DNA: TGCAGCGCCGAAGGGGGGGAGTCCTACGAGCAGTACTTC
J gene: TRBJ1-2; D gene: TRBD1; V gene: TRBV5-4; clone size: NA; CDR3 protein: CASSGGQGNYGYTF; CDR3 DNA: TGTGCCAGCAGCGGGGGACAGGGAAACTATGGCTACACCTTC
J gene: TRBJ2-3; D gene: NA; V gene: TRBV7-9; clone size: NA; CDR3 protein: CASSFPRGRADTQYF; CDR3 DNA: TGTGCCAGCAGCTTTCCGAGGGGGAGAGCAGATACGCAGTATTTT
J gene: TRBJ1-6; D gene: TRBD1; V gene: TRBV27; clone size: NA; CDR3 protein: CASSYGQGGRPLHF; CDR3 DNA: TGTGCCAGCAGTTATGGGCAGGGGGGTCGACCCCTCCACTTT
J gene: TRBJ1-1; D gene: TRBD1; V gene: TRBV25-1; clone size: NA; CDR3 protein: CASRKTGKSGTEAFF; CDR3 DNA: TGTGCCAGCAGGAAGACAGGGAAAAGTGGGACTGAAGCTTTCTTT
J gene: TRBJ1-2; D gene: TRBD1; V gene: TRBV2; clone size: NA; CDR3 protein: CASSLTGGNGYTF; CDR3 DNA: TGTGCCAGCAGTCTAACAGGGGGAAATGGCTACACCTTC
J gene: TRBJ2-7; D gene: NA; V gene: TRBV4-2; clone size: NA; CDR3 protein: CASSQDQGSSYEQYF; CDR3 DNA: TGTGCCAGCAGCCAAGATCAGGGTTCTTCCTACGAGCAGTACTTC
J gene: TRBJ1-2; D gene: TRBD1; V gene: TRBV12-3/TRBV12-4; clone size: NA; CDR3 protein: CASSGQGPYGYTF; CDR3 DNA: TGTGCCAGCAGCGGACAGGGGCCCTATGGCTACACCTTC
J gene: TRBJ2-2; D gene: NA; V gene: TRBV9; clone size: NA; CDR3 protein: CASSVRGRTSTGELFF; CDR3 DNA: TGTGCCAGCAGCGTCAGGGGCCGAACCTCCACCGGGGAGCTGTTTTTT
J gene: TRBJ2-3; D gene: NA; V gene: TRBV28; clone size: NA; CDR3 protein: CASSSRGPARGKKPPPDTQYF; CDR3 DNA: TGTGCCAGCAGTTCTCGCGGACCGGCCAGGGGTAAAAAGCCGCCCCCAGATACGCAGTATTTT
J gene: TRBJ1-2; D gene: TRBD1; V gene: TRBV28; clone size: few; CDR3 protein: CASSQQGAPYTF; CDR3 DNA: TGTGCCAGCAGTCAGCAGGGGGCACCTTACACCTTC
J gene: TRBJ1-1; D gene: NA; V gene: TRBV11-2; clone size: NA; CDR3 protein: CASSLGRGGNTEAFF; CDR3 DNA: TGTGCCAGCAGCTTGGGCCGGGGGGGGAACACTGAAGCTTTCTTT
J gene: TRBJ1-6; D gene: TRBD1; V gene: TRBV5-1; clone size: NA; CDR3 protein: CASSEGARNSPLHF; CDR3 DNA: TGCGCCAGCAGCGAGGGGGCTAGAAATTCACCCCTCCACTTT
J gene: TRBJ2-2; D gene: NA; V gene: TRBV3-1/TRBV3-2; clone size: NA; CDR3 protein: CASRYSTGELFF; CDR3 DNA: TGTGCCAGCAGATACAGCACCGGGGAGCTGTTTTTT
J gene: TRBJ2-1; D gene: NA; V gene: TRBV12-3/TRBV12-4; clone size: NA; CDR3 protein: CASSFRNEQFF; CDR3 DNA: TGTGCCAGCAGTTTTCGCAATGAGCAGTTCTTC
J gene: TRBJ1-2; D gene: TRBD1; V gene: TRBV18; clone size: NA; CDR3 protein: CASSPNKDRDGYTF; CDR3 DNA: TGTGCCAGCTCACCAAATAAAGACAGGGATGGCTACACCTTC
J gene: TRBJ2-5; D gene: NA; V gene: TRBV7-3; clone size: NA; CDR3 protein: CASSLGSPGVPVTQYF; CDR3 DNA: TGTGCCAGCAGCTTGGGTTCGCCCGGAGTCCCGGTGACCCAGTACTTC
J gene: TRBJ2-3; D gene: TRBD2; V gene: TRBV15; clone size: NA; CDR3 protein: CATSYSGRASDTQYF; CDR3 DNA: TGTGCCACCAGCTATAGCGGGAGGGCATCCGATACGCAGTATTTT
J gene: TRBJ2-7; D gene: NA; V gene: TRBV11-2; clone size: NA; CDR3 protein: CASSLEALSYEQYF; CDR3 DNA: TGTGCCAGCAGCTTAGAGGCCCTCTCCTACGAGCAGTACTTC
J gene: TRBJ2-3; D gene: NA; V gene: TRBV12-2; clone size: NA; CDR3 protein: CASRLGTSGGDRTDTQYF; CDR3 DNA: TGTGCAAGTCGCTTAGGGACTAGCGGGGGGGACCGCACAGATACGCAGTATTTT
J gene: TRBJ1-4; D gene: TRBD1; V gene: TRBV30; clone size: NA; CDR3 protein: CAWSSLGDRAEKLFF; CDR3 DNA: TGTGCCTGGAGTAGTTTAGGGGACAGGGCTGAAAAACTGTTTTTT
J gene: TRBJ2-2; D gene: NA; V gene: TRBV9; clone size: NA; CDR3 protein: CASSENRDKSYGELFF; CDR3 DNA: TGTGCCAGCAGCGAGAACAGGGACAAGTCATACGGGGAGCTGTTTTTT